Shown below are 18 T cell receptor beta chains from a single sample sequenced in a study of metastatic and nonmetastatic thyroid tumors. No treatment had been given to any patient before thyroid surgery. TCRdb re-clonotyped the PCR reads through MiXCR. The sample consists of tens of thousands of clones, 20% of them appearing once. Material: adjacent normal tissue. All receptors come from a female donor with papillary thyroid cancer or a benign thyroid nodule (not recorded which). Some clones in this sample may be carry-over from other donors' samples.

This clone is labeled as medium-sized. This rearrangement joins TRBV7-2 to TRBJ1-2; the D is unclear. V was clipped by 5 bases and J by 3 bases, with 10 bases between them. This CDR3 comprises 13 residues. CDR1 and CDR2 from the germline V gene are SGHTA and FQGNSA. Written as DNA, the CDR3 is TGTGCCAGCAGCGCCCCACTCGACTATGGCTACACCTTC. Translation gives CASSAPLDYGYTF.

At least ten counts were recorded for this clone. The DNA of the CDR3 is TGTGCCAGTAGTATCCCATCGCAGAATGAGCAGTTCTTC. Its protein product is CASSIPSQNEQFF. The chain uses TRBV19 and TRBJ2-1; the D is unclear. There are 13 residues in the CDR3. V dropped 3 bases and J dropped 7 bases, with 10 bases sitting between them. Germline loops: CDR1 LNHDA, CDR2 SQIVND (reference sequence). Full variable domain (outside the CDR3, taken from reference TRBV19 and TRBJ2-1): DGGITQSPKYLFRKEGQNVTLSCEQNLNHDAMYWYRQDPGQGLRLIYYSQIVNDFQKGDIAEGYSVSREKKESFPLTVTSAQKNPTAFYLCASSIPSQNEQFFGPGTRLTVL.

This chain links TRBV5-1 with TRBJ2-2, with D perhaps TRBD2 (5 bases). Per germline, CDR1 SGHRS and CDR2 YFSETQ. The CDR3 covers 14 residues. V lost 9 bases to trimming and J lost 1 base, with 13 bases between them. The CDR3 loop reads CATTAGGNTGELFF. The CDR3 bases are TGCGCCACAACCGCGGGTGGGAACACCGGGGAGCTGTTTTTT.

This clone was counted between two and nine times. The chain links TRBV6-1 to TRBJ2-7; 8 bases align to TRBD1. With 6 bases clipped from V and 3 bases from J, the junction kept 4 bases outside the gene matches. Germline loops: CDR1 MNHNS, CDR2 SASEGT. This CDR3 region has 13 residues. The CDR3 nucleotides read TGTGCCAGCAGGCCGACAGGGGTCTACGAGCAGTACTTC. Translating it yields CASRPTGVYEQYF.

The sample holds many counts of this clone. The V gene is TRBV15, the J gene TRBJ2-7; TRBD2 matches at 10 bases. This CDR3 has 17 amino acids. V dropped 5 bases and J dropped 6; count of bases not matched to a gene: 16. CDR1 is LNHNV and CDR2 is YYDKDF in the germline V gene (reference sequence). The CDR3 DNA is TGTGCCACCAGCCAAACCTCCTCTAGCGGGAGAGTTAGCGAGCAGTACTTC. Protein: CATSQTSSSGRVSEQYF.

Only a few counts were recorded for this clone. Compared with germline, one end of the junction differs, possibly owing to a read error. Different DNA sequences within this sample yield the same CDR3. This chain uses TRBV4-2 with TRBJ2-1; tentatively, D is TRBD1 or TRBD2 (6 bases each). Germline CDR1 and CDR2: LGHNA and YNFKEQ. The CDR3 is 16 amino acids. CDR3 DNA sequence: TGTGCCAGCAGTGCGGAGGGGGGTACTCGTTACAATGAGCAGTCCTTC. It encodes CASSAEGGTRYNEQSF.

This clone was recorded a few times. The rearrangement joins TRBV2 to TRBJ2-3; the D is unclear. There are 15 residues in the CDR3. The V end was cut by 6 bases, the J end by 0 bases, with 13 bases between. The germline gives CDR1 SNHLY, CDR2 FYNNEI. The CDR3 sequence: CASRPRDHSTDTQYF. CDR3 nucleotides: TGTGCCAGCAGACCTAGGGATCATAGCACAGATACGCAGTATTTT.

The chain couples TRBV10-1 to TRBJ2-7; D may be TRBD2 (6 bases). This CDR3 contains 16 residues. Germline CDR1 WNHNN, CDR2 SYGVQD (reference sequence). Trimming shortened V by 0 bases and J by 5 bases, and 17 bases separated the two germline ends. The CDR3 protein is CASSESSSWRGDEQYF. DNA of the CDR3: TGCGCCAGCAGTGAGTCGTCTTCGTGGAGGGGCGACGAGCAGTACTTC.

Ten or more counts support this clone. The chain carries TRBV19 and TRBJ2-3; 16 nucleotides line up with TRBD2. Germline CDR1 is LNHDA and CDR2 is SQIVND (reference sequence). The CDR3 covers 19 residues. V lost 3 bases, J lost 2 bases, and 8 bases stayed unmatched. The CDR3 is CASSIGLGLAGGSTDTQYF. The CDR3 DNA follows: TGTGCCAGTAGTATCGGGCTGGGACTAGCGGGAGGGTCCACAGATACGCAGTATTTT.

This clone has only a few counts. At the DNA level, this CDR3 is encoded by other sequences in the same sample as well. The rearrangement uses TRBV6-2 or TRBV6-3 and TRBJ2-7, with TRBD2 as a possible D gene (5 bases). The CDR3 is 12 amino acids. Germline CDR1 reads MNHEY; CDR2 reads SVGEGT. The ends were cut back, 0 bases at V and 12 bases at J, with 12 bases in the middle. DNA for the CDR3: TGTGCCAGCAGTTACTCGGCGGGTACGGGGTACTTC. It is translated as CASSYSAGTGYF.

This clone has more than one count but fewer than ten. The chain has TRBV28 and TRBJ1-1, with 11 bases identical to TRBD1. From germline, CDR1 is MDHEN and CDR2 SYDVKM. This CDR3 region has 15 residues. Unmatched junction bases numbered 8, after V lost 6 bases and J lost 5 bases. CDR3 region: CASRFLRDRGTEAFF. The DNA for the CDR3 is TGTGCCAGCAGGTTCCTCCGGGACAGGGGGACTGAAGCTTTCTTT.

The chain recombines TRBV19 with TRBJ2-1, with 10 bases aligning to TRBD2. This CDR3 region has 15 residues. V gave up 4 bases and J gave up 4 bases; unmatched junction bases: 4. CDR1 and CDR2 from the germline V gene are LNHDA and SQIVND (reference sequence). CDR3 sequence reads: CASSTTSGKYNEQFF. In DNA, the CDR3 is TGTGCCAGTAGTACTACTAGCGGGAAATACAATGAGCAGTTCTTC.

Ten or more counts support this clone. This rearrangement joins TRBV5-6 to TRBJ2-7, with D possibly TRBD1 on 6 matching bases. The V gene lost 5 bases and the J gene lost 1 base, with 13 bases spanning the gap. The length of the CDR3 is 14 residues. Per the germline V gene, CDR1 is SGHDT and CDR2 is YYEEEE. As DNA, the CDR3 is TGTGCCAGCAGTATCCCAGGGGATTCCTACGAGCAGTACTTC. It yields the protein CASSIPGDSYEQYF.

Note on this clone: A read error may be the cause here, since a much bigger clone is one base away. The CDR3 coding sequence is TGTGCCAGCAGTGACGGAATAGTCGTCTACACCTTC. Translating gives CASSDGIVVYTF. The chain couples TRBV6-4 to TRBJ1-2; D call uncertain. This CDR3 spans 12 amino acids. Germline CDR1 and CDR2: MRHNA and SNTAGT. V shed 2 bases and J shed 10 bases, with 11 bases lying between them.

This clone has just a few counts. The chain couples TRBV20-1 to TRBJ1-5; D uncertain. Germline values: CDR1 DFQATT, CDR2 SNEGSKA (reference sequence). V was cut by 1 base and J by 7 bases, with 17 bases left in between. The CDR3 loop spans 15 amino acids. The CDR3 here is CSARARGLVRQPQHF. CDR3 DNA: TGCAGTGCTAGAGCTCGGGGTTTGGTAAGGCAGCCCCAGCATTTT.

This clone was found a few times. The chain carries TRBV12-3 or TRBV12-4 and TRBJ2-1, with unresolved D. The CDR3 covers 13 residues. With 4 bases removed from V and 8 bases from J, the gap between germline ends came to 12 bases. The CDR3 DNA reads TGTGCCAGCAGTTCTCATACCGGCGATGAGCAGTTCTTC. Translation: CASSSHTGDEQFF.

As regards this clone: Without the conserved terminal phenylalanine or tryptophan, this CDR3 likely stems from a read error. The CDR3 region is CSTRQGGQPQHS. CDR3 coding DNA: TGCAGTACTCGACAGGGGGGTCAGCCCCAGCATTCT. The chain uses TRBV20-1 and TRBJ1-5; TRBD1 agrees at 9 bases. There are 12 residues in the CDR3. V shed 8 bases, J shed 6 bases, and the junction held 5 bases outside the gene matches. The V gene's germline CDR1 is DFQATT and CDR2 SNEGSKA (reference sequence).

By its share, this clone is medium-sized. The chain recombines TRBV28 with TRBJ2-7; tentatively, D is TRBD1 or TRBD2 (6 bases each). The length of the CDR3 is 17 residues. V lost 6 bases, J lost 3 bases, and 24 bases lay in between. The V gene's germline CDR1 is MDHEN and CDR2 SYDVKM. CDR3 in DNA: TGTGCCAGCAGGGAGGGACCTACAGGGTTGACTATCTACGAGCAGTACTTC. This translates into CASREGPTGLTIYEQYF.